This T cell receptor beta chain comes out of a study of blood T cell repertoires in COVID-19. This clone was found once. Germline V lookup: CDR1 LGHDT, CDR2 YNNKEL (reference sequence). CDR3 length: 14 residues. V was shortened by 3 bases and J by 5 bases, with 10 bases between the two germline ends. In the original analysis: For nucleated cells, counts were estimated from reference gene primer amplification. Libraries were prepared by immunoSEQ multiplex PCR; TCRdb keeps only in-frame clonotypes and omits some of them. Clone size and V and J calls were adopted from that table, with D and trimming inferred from the DNA. The sample lists about 150,000 clones, around 85% seen once, with roughly 9.2% in the top ten. Participants were aged roughly 18 to 89 years from 24 US areas. Self-reported history from a screening survey and questionnaire set each donor's cohort.

The sequence was collected from a man aged 50 or older who had recovered from COVID-19. This sequence joins TRBV3-1 (or the pseudogene TRBV3-2) and TRBJ1-4, with D unclear. The source material was PBMCs or T cells enriched from blood (not recorded which). Here the CDR3 DNA reads TGTGCCAGCAGCCATTCCGGGAACAATGAAAAACTGTTTTTT. Protein: CASSHSGNNEKLFF.